The clone carrying this TCR beta chain was detected only a few times. Its antigen is currently unknown. The germline CDR1 and CDR2 sequences are MGHDK and SYGVNS. The CDR3 runs to 16 residues. The V gene end was trimmed by 7 bases and the J gene end by 4 bases; junction bases not matched to a gene: 9. ViraFEST expansion of antigen-specific CD4+ T cells with viral peptide pools preceded sequencing. Investigators separated out CD4+ T cells once approximately 10 days of culture had passed. Neither prior SARS-CoV-2 infection nor positive nucleocapsid antibodies were present in the vaccine recipients. The sample is drawn from a study of vaccination effects on CD4 cells after COVID-19. The assay was immunoSEQ multiplex PCR, and TCRdb's table has in-frame clones only and misses some. The top ten clones hold less than 3.5% of a sample with 23,000 or so clones, roughly 70% of them seen once.

This clonotype originated in a human donor who received a COVID-19 vaccine. This chain joins TRBV25-1 and TRBJ2-1; the match to TRBD2 covers 11 bases. The sample in question was CD4+ T cells from PBMCs cultured with SARS-CoV-2 spike peptides, obtained before COVID-19 vaccination. The CDR3 spells CASIRPGLAEYNEQFF. The DNA for the CDR3 is TGTGCCAGCATTCGACCGGGACTAGCGGAATACAATGAGCAGTTCTTC.